These T cell receptor beta chains were read from a single sample in a study of T cells in Graves' hyperthyroidism and ophthalmopathy. TCRdb re-called the multiplex PCR reads through MiXCR, storing one row per CDR3 protein. Among approximately 640,000 distinct CDR3 sequences, under 20% were seen once, and the ten largest hold less than 4.5%. Sequencing used blood. Receptors were obtained from a woman in her twenties or thirties with Graves' hyperthyroidism. Both conserved end residues are part of each CDR3. The order of the fields is clone size, D gene, V gene, J gene, CDR3 protein, CDR3 DNA. D genes are given only for firm matches. Clone size is stated in some rows and not others, as once, few, many or a class when expanded.

>many|.|TRBV28|TRBJ1-1
CASSPRVMNTEAFF
TGTGCCAGCAGTCCCAGGGTCATGAACACTGAAGCTTTCTTT
>many|TRBD1|TRBV28|TRBJ1-2
CATTQPGQGTWRYTF
TGTGCCACTACCCAACCTGGACAGGGTACGTGGCGCTACACCTTC
>many|.|TRBV18|TRBJ2-7
CASSPGRENEQYF
TGTGCCAGCTCACCTGGCAGGGAGAACGAGCAGTACTTC
>many|.|TRBV27|TRBJ2-1
CASSLTQSNEQFF
TGTGCCAGCAGCCTCACTCAGAGCAATGAGCAGTTCTTC
>few|.|TRBV6-1|TRBJ2-1
CASRAVGSYNEQFF
TGTGCCAGCAGAGCGGTGGGGTCCTACAATGAGCAGTTCTTC
>.|TRBD2|TRBV19|TRBJ2-5
CASNAPRKAGDQETQYF
TGTGCCAGTAACGCCCCCCGCAAGGCGGGGGACCAAGAGACCCAGTACTTC
>many|TRBD2|TRBV20-1|TRBJ2-1
CSARDSGGYNEQFF
TGCAGTGCTAGAGATAGCGGGGGGTACAATGAGCAGTTCTTC
>.|.|TRBV4-1|TRBJ2-7
CASSQVSQGGYEQYF
TGCGCCAGCAGCCAAGTTTCACAGGGAGGGTACGAGCAGTACTTC
>.|.|TRBV28|TRBJ1-2
CASTPSGTNYGYTF
TGTGCCAGCACTCCAAGCGGAACTAACTATGGCTACACCTTC
>many|.|TRBV11-2|TRBJ2-4
CASSLTAGNIQYF
TGTGCCAGCAGCTTGACTGCGGGGAACATTCAGTACTTC
>few|TRBD2|TRBV5-1|TRBJ2-1
CASSWTLAGVSYNEQFF
TGCGCCAGCAGCTGGACCCTAGCGGGAGTTTCCTACAATGAGCAGTTCTTC
>.|.|TRBV2|TRBJ2-7
CASSDRVGREQYF
TGTGCCAGCAGCGACCGCGTAGGGAGGGAGCAGTACTTC
>.|.|TRBV7-9|TRBJ1-3
CASSSTGTSGNTIYF
TGTGCCAGCAGCTCGACAGGCACCTCTGGAAACACCATATATTTT
>.|TRBD1|TRBV6-2/TRBV6-3|TRBJ2-1
CASTAGTELNEQFF
TGTGCCAGCACCGCCGGGACAGAATTAAATGAGCAGTTCTTC
>many|.|TRBV12-3/TRBV12-4|TRBJ2-5
CASSDRTQETQYF
TGTGCCAGCAGCGACAGAACCCAAGAGACCCAGTACTTC
>many|.|TRBV28|TRBJ1-6
CASSLLGQGNNSPLHF
TGTGCCAGCAGTTTACTAGGGCAGGGGAATAATTCACCCCTCCACTTT
>few|TRBD2|TRBV7-2|TRBJ2-1
CASSLSPGGLAGRYNEQFF
TGTGCCAGCAGCTTATCTCCCGGCGGACTAGCGGGACGTTACAATGAGCAGTTCTTC
>.|.|TRBV7-9|TRBJ1-6
CASSFHGGSPLHF
TGTGCCAGCAGCTTTCATGGCGGTTCACCCCTCCACTTT
>few|.|TRBV10-3|TRBJ1-1
CAVNAGDLNTEAFF
TGTGCCGTCAATGCGGGGGATCTGAACACTGAAGCTTTCTTT
>.|.|TRBV7-9|TRBJ1-1
CASSQPTTPEAFF
TGTGCCAGCAGTCAACCGACAACGCCTGAAGCTTTCTTT
>many|.|TRBV20-1|TRBJ1-2
CSARGRRDNYGYTF
TGCAGTGCTAGGGGTCGTCGAGATAACTATGGCTACACCTTC
>many|.|TRBV18|TRBJ2-3
CASSPGASASDTQYF
TGTGCCAGCTCACCGGGGGCGAGCGCATCAGATACGCAGTATTTT
>many|.|TRBV5-1|TRBJ1-1
CASSLLGVHTEAFF
TGCGCCAGCAGCTTGCTCGGGGTCCACACTGAAGCTTTCTTT
>.|.|TRBV7-6|TRBJ1-2
CASSFDSTGTRGYTF
TGTGCCAGCAGCTTTGATAGTACAGGGACCCGTGGCTACACCTTC
>.|.|TRBV7-9|TRBJ2-5
CASSSTQGQETQYF
TGTGCCAGCAGCTCAACCCAGGGGCAAGAGACCCAGTACTTC
>many|TRBD1|TRBV20-1|TRBJ1-1
CSASGVGTVTEAFF
TGCAGTGCTAGCGGAGTTGGGACAGTAACTGAAGCTTTCTTT